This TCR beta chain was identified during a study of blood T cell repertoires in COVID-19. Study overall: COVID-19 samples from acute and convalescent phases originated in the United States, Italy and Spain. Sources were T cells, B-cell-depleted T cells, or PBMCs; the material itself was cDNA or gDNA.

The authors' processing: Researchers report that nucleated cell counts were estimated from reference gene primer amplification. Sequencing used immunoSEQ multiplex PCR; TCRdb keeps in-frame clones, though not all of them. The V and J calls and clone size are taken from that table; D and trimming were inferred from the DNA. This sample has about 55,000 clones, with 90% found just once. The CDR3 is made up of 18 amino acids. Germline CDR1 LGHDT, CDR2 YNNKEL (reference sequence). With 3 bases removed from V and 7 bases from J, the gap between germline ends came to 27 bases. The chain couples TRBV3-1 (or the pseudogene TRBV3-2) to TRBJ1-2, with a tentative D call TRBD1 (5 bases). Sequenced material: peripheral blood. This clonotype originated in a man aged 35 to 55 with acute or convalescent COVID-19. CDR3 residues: CASSHKASPTGTRGGYTF. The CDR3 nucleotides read TGTGCCAGCAGCCACAAAGCGAGCCCGACGGGGACTAGGGGTGGCTACACCTTC.